This T cell receptor (beta chain) emerged from a study of cytomegalovirus exposure and HLA in healthy donors. Study-level points and caveats: The authors later linked a missense DCLRE1C variant to TCR beta V- and J-gene trimming.

A note on this clone: Its antigen remains unidentified.

V gave up 5 bases and J gave up 7 bases; unmatched junction bases: 6. CDR1 is SGHNT and CDR2 is YENEEA in the germline V gene. The CDR3 loop spans 14 amino acids. With 60 Vbeta and 13 Jbeta primers, the PCR was carried out. TCRdb's copy holds only in-frame clones and misses some; the assay was immunoSEQ multiplex PCR. The sample has about 72,000 clones, roughly four fifths seen once; the top ten hold about 2%. Sequenced input: PBMCs. The chain links TRBV11-3 to TRBJ2-1, with TRBD1 identical over 9 bases. The sequence was collected from a man in his late teens or twenties in good health and CMV-seronegative. The CDR3 region has the DNA TGTGCCAGCAGCGTGGGACAGGGTCGTAATGAGCAGTTCTTC. This encodes CASSVGQGRNEQFF.